A selection of T cell receptor beta chains follows, all from one sample in a study of blood T cell repertoires in COVID-19. TCRdb's copy holds only in-frame clones and misses some; the assay was immunoSEQ multiplex PCR. The sample includes 150,000 to 200,000 clones, approximately 86% seen only once; the top ten take less than 3.5%. Material: peripheral blood. These receptors were taken from a man between 35 and 55 years old with active or convalescent COVID-19. CDR3s include the opening cysteine and the closing phenylalanine or tryptophan. The D gene is left open where the match is weak. Size is stated for part of the rows, as once, few or many counts, or as a class when the clone is expanded.

J,D,V,size,DNA,CDR3
TRBJ2-4,.,TRBV19,.,TGTGCCAGTAGTATAGTTCTCCGGGTCCCCAAAAACATTCAGTACTTC,CASSIVLRVPKNIQYF
TRBJ2-3,.,TRBV5-1,.,TGCGCCAGCAAACCCGGTACAGATACGCAGTATTTT,CASKPGTDTQYF
TRBJ2-1,TRBD2,TRBV18,.,TGTGCCAGCTCACCACTTCTGACCCAGGGCGGGGGTGAGCAGTTCTTC,CASSPLLTQGGGEQFF
TRBJ2-2,TRBD1,TRBV19,.,TGTGCCAGTAAGGATTTCGGGACAGTTTACACCGGGGAGCTGTTTTTT,CASKDFGTVYTGELFF
TRBJ1-1,.,TRBV12-3/TRBV12-4,.,TGTGCCAGCAGTTCCAGGTCCACTGAAGCTTTCTTT,CASSSRSTEAFF
TRBJ2-3,TRBD2,TRBV2,.,TGTGCCAGCAGGCCGGGACTATACAGAGATACGCAGTATTTT,CASRPGLYRDTQYF
TRBJ2-7,TRBD2,TRBV27,.,TGTGCCAGCAGTTTATCTAGCGGGGGTAGTTACGAGCAGTACTTC,CASSLSSGGSYEQYF
TRBJ1-5,.,TRBV6-2/TRBV6-3,few,TGTGCCAGCAGTTGGGGTTGGACGGGATATAGCAATCAGCCCCAGCATTTT,CASSWGWTGYSNQPQHF
TRBJ1-1,.,TRBV29-1,.,TGCAGCGCCGAGACCCCCAGGATCACTGAAGCTTTCTTT,CSAETPRITEAFF
TRBJ1-5,.,TRBV2,.,TGTGCCAGCAGTACAGGGCCGGGTGGTCAGCCCCAGCATTTT,CASSTGPGGQPQHF
TRBJ1-1,.,TRBV11-3,.,TGTGCCAGCAGCTTAGATCTGTGGCAGGTTAACACTGAAGCTTTCTTT,CASSLDLWQVNTEAFF
TRBJ1-6,.,TRBV5-6,.,TGTGCCAGCAGCTTGCGGGGTAGCTATAATTCACCCCTCCACTTT,CASSLRGSYNSPLHF
TRBJ2-3,.,TRBV7-3,.,TGTGCCAGCAGCCCTACCAACAGGGCCCCAGATACGCAGTATTTT,CASSPTNRAPDTQYF
TRBJ1-2,.,TRBV6-1,.,TGTGCCAGCAGTGAAGCAGGGGAGGATGGCTACACCTTC,CASSEAGEDGYTF
TRBJ1-2,.,TRBV2,once,TGTGCCAGCAGTGGGCAGGGGATCTATGGCTACACCTTC,CASSGQGIYGYTF
TRBJ1-4,.,TRBV28,.,TGTGCCAGCAGATCCTACCTGAGGCGGGGGCTACGGGAAAAACTGTTTTTT,CASRSYLRRGLREKLFF
TRBJ2-5,.,TRBV29-1,.,TGCAGCGTTGACTTTCCGACATACCAAGAGACCCAGTACTTC,CSVDFPTYQETQYF
TRBJ2-2,TRBD1,TRBV6-5,.,TGTGCCAGCAGTCTTACAGGGGGACTCACCGGGGAGCTGTTTTTT,CASSLTGGLTGELFF
TRBJ1-2,TRBD1,TRBV6-5,few,TGTGCCAGCAGTTACGTACGGACAGGGGGTAACTATGGCTACACCTTC,CASSYVRTGGNYGYTF
TRBJ2-5,.,TRBV2,.,TGTGCCAGCAGTGGAAATGGCCGAGAGACCCAGTACTTC,CASSGNGRETQYF
TRBJ1-3,.,TRBV19,.,TGTGCCAGTAGTATAGATCTTTCACCTATCTCTGGAAACACCATATATTTT,CASSIDLSPISGNTIYF
TRBJ1-1,.,TRBV30,once,TGTGCCTGGAAACGGGAGAACGCGTACACTGAAGCTTTCTTT,CAWKRENAYTEAFF
TRBJ1-5,TRBD1,TRBV18,.,TGTGCCAGCTCTGAACGACAGGGTCCTACTCAGCCCCAGCATTTT,CASSERQGPTQPQHF
TRBJ2-5,TRBD2,TRBV14,once,TGTGCCAGCAGCCAAGGTAGCGGGGGGGAGACCCAGTACTTC,CASSQGSGGETQYF
TRBJ1-6,.,TRBV19,.,TGTGCCAGTAGCGAACTCGGGTATAATTCACCCCTCCACTTT,CASSELGYNSPLHF
TRBJ2-2,.,TRBV5-6,once,TGTGCCAGCAGCTTGGTACAGGGGAACACCGGGGAGCTGTTTTTT,CASSLVQGNTGELFF
TRBJ1-2,.,TRBV12-3/TRBV12-4,.,TGTGCCAGCAGTGCAGGATACTATGGCTACACCTTC,CASSAGYYGYTF
TRBJ2-7,TRBD1,TRBV29-1,.,TGCAGCGTTGTTGGACAGGGCGTGGAGCAGTACTTC,CSVVGQGVEQYF
TRBJ1-2,TRBD1,TRBV6-2/TRBV6-3,.,TGTGCCAGCAGTCCACTCCTGGACAGGAGGGACTATGGCTACACCTTC,CASSPLLDRRDYGYTF
TRBJ2-1,TRBD2,TRBV7-9,.,TGTGCCAGCAGCCGGGGGGGCGCAAGCTCCTACAATGAGCAGTTCTTC,CASSRGGASSYNEQFF
TRBJ2-7,TRBD2,TRBV7-7,.,TGTGCTAGCAGCGAGGGACTAGCGGGAGAGCAGTACTTC,CASSEGLAGEQYF
TRBJ2-7,TRBD1,TRBV4-2,.,TGTGCCAGCAGCGCCCCGGGACAGAGCTACGAGCAGTACTTC,CASSAPGQSYEQYF
TRBJ2-7,TRBD1,TRBV28,.,TGTGCCAGCAGTGGGGCAGGGGGACGCGAGCAGTACTTC,CASSGAGGREQYF
TRBJ1-6,.,TRBV7-8,.,TGTGCCAGCAGCTTAGAAGGGACAAGGAATTCACCCCTCCACTTT,CASSLEGTRNSPLHF
TRBJ1-5,.,TRBV12-5,few,TGTGCTAGTGGTTTGGGGACAGTGATTAGCAATCAGCCCCAGCATTTT,CASGLGTVISNQPQHF
TRBJ1-2,.,TRBV2,.,TGTGCCAGCCTTACTAATACAGGGAACTATGGCTACACCTTC,CASLTNTGNYGYTF
TRBJ1-2,.,TRBV3-1/TRBV3-2,medium-sized,TGTGCCAGCAGCCAAGGGGCAAGCGGCTACACCTTC,CASSQGASGYTF
TRBJ1-1,TRBD1,TRBV9,.,TGTGCCAGCAGCCCCAAAGGGGGCACGAACACTGAAGCTTTCTTT,CASSPKGGTNTEAFF
TRBJ1-1,.,TRBV7-9,.,TGTGCCAGCAGCTTCGGGTTTCAAGGTGATGAAGCTTTCTTT,CASSFGFQGDEAFF
TRBJ2-2,.,TRBV3-1/TRBV3-2,.,TGTGCCAGCAGAAAGGGGGGGCTAACCGGGGAGCTGTTTTTT,CASRKGGLTGELFF
TRBJ1-1,.,TRBV15,.,TGTGCCACCAGCAGAGTTCAGGGGAGATGGAACACTGAAGCTTTCTTT,CATSRVQGRWNTEAFF
TRBJ2-7,TRBD2,TRBV5-4,.,TGTGCCAGCAGCTTTAGCAGCGGGGGATCGGGCGAGCAGTACTTC,CASSFSSGGSGEQYF
TRBJ2-3,.,TRBV5-1,once,TGCGCCAGCAGCTTGGACCCCGGAGGGTCAGATACGCAGTATTTT,CASSLDPGGSDTQYF
TRBJ2-5,TRBD2,TRBV13,.,TGTGCCAGCAGCCCAAGGACTAGCGGGGTGCGGGAGACCCAGTACTTC,CASSPRTSGVRETQYF
TRBJ1-2,.,TRBV2,.,TGTGCCAGCACCAATGCGGGCTATGGCTACACCTTC,CASTNAGYGYTF